This entry describes one T cell receptor beta chain. Its target is unknown. The sample comes from a study of CXCR3-negative and CXCR3-positive naive CD8 T cells. Broader study findings: Hydrophobicity of TRB CDR3s was greater in CXCR3-positive naive cells than in CXCR3-negative naive cells.

Each TRB cDNA library was prepared by 5' RACE (with UMI labels). No DNA is given; TCRdb re-called the 5' RACE reads and lists each CDR3 protein once. Its table records about 98,000 distinct CDR3 sequences. This sequence originates from a human donor in good health. Some clones in this sample may be carry-over from other donors' samples. The sample taken for sequencing was naive CXCR3+ CD8+ T cells from blood. Subset specified: CD45RO-CCR7+CD27+CD95- naive CD8+ T cells expressing CXCR3 (TNR3+).

The CDR3 protein is CSGWTGVGEKLFF. The V gene is TRBV29-1, the J gene TRBJ1-4; as DNA is missing, the TRBD1 call by TCRdb cannot be tested. Germline V gene lookup returns CDR1 SQVTM and CDR2 ANQGSEA. The CDR3 length is 13 residues.